Following are 25 T cell receptor beta chains from one sample sequenced in a study of T cells expressing NK-cell markers. TCRdb re-called the 5' RACE reads, yielding one record per CDR3 amino acid sequence without DNA. The sample's table shows 550,000 to 600,000 distinct CDR3 sequences. Sequencing was carried out using blood T cells: a sorted CD56 or NKG2C T cell subset, CD4+ or CD8+ T cells, or bulk PBMC T cells (not recorded which). All receptors come from a man aged 18 to 30 in good health.

The chain combines TRBV5-1 with TRBJ2-3; TCRdb lists TRBD2, though no DNA is available to test this call. CDR3 size: 14 residues. Germline CDR1 and CDR2: SGHRS and YFSETQ. Here the CDR3 reads CASSLEGRADTQYF.

This chain joins TRBV5-1 and TRBJ2-5; TCRdb's D call, TRBD1, is unchecked because there is no DNA. This CDR3 comprises 15 residues. CDR1 and CDR2 (germline): SGHRS, YFSETQ. CDR3 in amino acids: CASSPSPDRGETQYF.

The CDR3 region is CASSPEVTAYNEQFF. This chain links TRBV7-8 with TRBJ2-1; lacking DNA, the TRBD1 call made by TCRdb goes unchecked. Germline V CDR1 and CDR2: SGHVS, FQNEAQ. The CDR3 extends over 15 amino acids.

J is TRBJ2-7 and V is TRBV30; TCRdb calls TRBD1, which cannot be checked without DNA. CDR3 length equals 14 residues. Germline CDR1 GTSNPN, CDR2 SVGIG (reference sequence). The CDR3 loop is CAWSGPRFAYEQYF.

This chain connects TRBV5-1 to TRBJ2-3. Germline V gives CDR1 SGHRS, CDR2 YFSETQ. The CDR3 spans 16 residues. The CDR3 spells CASSLISGTRADTQYF.

This chain links TRBV3-1 with TRBJ1-1; TCRdb gives TRBD1 as the D gene, but with no DNA this cannot be confirmed. Germline CDR1 reads LGHDT; CDR2 reads YNNKEL (reference sequence). The CDR3 loop spans 16 amino acids. The CDR3 region is CASTKGTGKMNTEAFF.

This chain's CDR3 is CASSSGTQNTEAFF. The V call is TRBV3-1, the J call TRBJ1-1; TCRdb returns TRBD1, unconfirmable since there is no DNA. The V gene's germline CDR1 is LGHDT and CDR2 YNNKEL (reference sequence). There are 14 residues in the CDR3.

The chain joins TRBV12-3 or TRBV12-4 to TRBJ1-3; no DNA is available, so the TRBD1 call from TCRdb remains unchecked. The CDR3 is 14 amino acids. The CDR3 here is CASSFIGGRNTIYF.

This sequence joins TRBV12-3 or TRBV12-4 and TRBJ2-1. The CDR3 totals 12 residues. CDR3 sequence reads: CASWVLGNEQFF.

The rearrangement joins TRBV12-3 or TRBV12-4 to TRBJ1-1. This CDR3 is built from 14 residues. CDR3 loop: CASSLTQSYTEAFF.

The gene calls are TRBV7-9 and TRBJ2-2; TCRdb calls TRBD2, which cannot be checked without DNA. This CDR3 contains 17 residues. Germline V lookup: CDR1 SEHNR, CDR2 FQNEAQ (reference sequence). The CDR3 here is CASSLGMEGRNTGELFF.

This sequence joins TRBV5-1 and TRBJ2-1. Germline loops: CDR1 SGHRS, CDR2 YFSETQ. The CDR3 length is 15 residues. This CDR3 is CASSLLLGIYNEQFF.

V usage is TRBV3-1 and J usage is TRBJ1-2. The CDR3 loop spans 14 amino acids. CDR1 is LGHDT, CDR2 YNNKEL, per germline (reference sequence). CDR3 amino acids: CASSRRTVNYGYTF.

This chain connects TRBV6-5 to TRBJ2-4; TCRdb gives TRBD1 as the D gene, but with no DNA this cannot be confirmed. CDR1 is MNHEY, CDR2 SVGAGI, per germline. The CDR3 length is 14 residues. The CDR3 sequence: CASSGDRDKNIQYF.

The V and J genes are TRBV12-3 or TRBV12-4 and TRBJ1-6; TCRdb selects TRBD1, and the lack of DNA leaves this call unchecked. The CDR3 length is 14 residues. This CDR3 reads CASSVTGVNSPLHF.

The chain has TRBV3-1 and TRBJ2-5; with no DNA, the TCRdb D assignment of TRBD2 cannot be verified. This CDR3 comprises 16 residues. The germline V gene encodes CDR1 LGHDT and CDR2 YNNKEL (reference sequence). CDR3 sequence: CASSYGGTAQRETQYF.

This sequence joins TRBV6-2 or TRBV6-3 and TRBJ2-1; as DNA is missing, the TRBD1 call by TCRdb cannot be tested. CDR3 length: 13 residues. Per germline, CDR1 MNHEY and CDR2 SVGEGT. The CDR3 sequence is CASSLLNRDEQFF.

This chain links TRBV5-1 with TRBJ2-5; TCRdb reports TRBD1, a call that lacks DNA to check it against. From germline, CDR1 is SGHRS and CDR2 YFSETQ. The length of the CDR3 is 13 residues. The CDR3 loop is CASSQGVDETQYF. Full variable domain (missing parts from reference TRBV5-1 and TRBJ2-5): KAGVTQTPRYLIKTRGQQVTLSCSPISGHRSVSWYQQTPGQGLQFLFEYFSETQRNKGNFPGRFSGRQFSNSRSEMNVSTLELGDSALYLCASSQGVDETQYFGPGTRLLVL.

The chain couples TRBV24-1 to TRBJ1-2; TCRdb picks TRBD1, but there is no DNA to check that call. The CDR3 totals 13 residues. CDR1 and CDR2 from the germline V gene are KGHDR and SFDVKD. CDR3 loop: CATKAGGDYGYTF.

The chain couples TRBV30 to TRBJ1-1; TCRdb indicates TRBD1, and absent DNA this call remains unverified. This CDR3 is built from 15 residues. Per germline, CDR1 GTSNPN and CDR2 SVGIG (reference sequence). The CDR3 here is CAWSVLGGIITEAFF.

The J gene is TRBJ1-2, the V gene TRBV12-3 or TRBV12-4; TCRdb's D call, TRBD1, is unchecked because there is no DNA. The CDR3 is 13 residues long. The CDR3 spells CASSLLRGGGYTF.

The chain carries TRBV11-3 and TRBJ2-1; TCRdb gives TRBD2 as the D gene, but with no DNA this cannot be confirmed. CDR1 and CDR2 from the germline V gene are SGHNT and YENEEA. The CDR3 runs 15 residues. CDR3 residues: CASSPKGRQYNEQFF.

The V gene is TRBV9, the J gene TRBJ1-2. This CDR3 contains 14 residues. The germline V gene has CDR1 SGDLS and CDR2 YYNGEE. CDR3 sequence: CASSVGPATSGYTF.

This chain uses TRBV27 with TRBJ2-3; TCRdb calls TRBD1, which cannot be checked without DNA. Germline assignment: CDR1 MNHEY and CDR2 SMNVEV (reference sequence). The CDR3 spans 14 residues. CDR3 protein: CASSRGLGPDTQYF.

The chain recombines TRBV5-1 with TRBJ2-1. CDR3 size: 15 residues. Germline CDR1 reads SGHRS; CDR2 reads YFSETQ. CDR3 amino acids: CASSPFFLSANEQFF.